Listed below are T cell receptor beta chains from one sample, sequenced in a study of cytomegalovirus exposure and HLA in healthy donors. Only in-frame clones appear in the TCRdb table, and some are missing; sequencing was by immunoSEQ multiplex PCR. The table has about 120,000 clones, approximately 75% seen once; the top ten hold less than 4.5%. Material: PBMCs. Receptor source: a man aged 25-40 years in good health and CMV-seronegative. CDR3s include the opening cysteine and the closing phenylalanine or tryptophan. Fields, in order: clone size, V gene, J gene, D gene, CDR3 DNA, CDR3 protein. A D gene is named only where the DNA matches it firmly. Size is omitted from some rows. Given values are once, few, many or a class for expanded clones.

>-|TRBV7-8|TRBJ1-5|TRBD1
TGTGCCAGCAGCTTAGGGGACAGGGGGCTTCAGCCCCAGCATTTT
CASSLGDRGLQPQHF
>-|TRBV10-3|TRBJ1-2|-
TGTGCCATCTGGGGGGGCGCGTCCAATGGCTACACCTTC
CAIWGGASNGYTF
>-|TRBV9|TRBJ2-7|TRBD1
TGTGCCAGCTCCCGGGACAGTAGCTACGAGCAGTACTTC
CASSRDSSYEQYF
>-|TRBV6-1|TRBJ1-6|-
TGTGCCAGCAGTGAATTGGTGGCCCCCCTCCACTTT
CASSELVAPLHF
>-|TRBV2|TRBJ1-3|TRBD1
TGTGCCAGCAGCCTCGACGGGACAGGGTGGTCTGGAAACACCATATATTTT
CASSLDGTGWSGNTIYF
>-|TRBV7-2|TRBJ2-7|TRBD1
TGTGCCAGCAGCTTATGGGACAGGGGGCACGAGCAGTACTTC
CASSLWDRGHEQYF
>few|TRBV6-4|TRBJ1-2|-
TGTGCCAGCAGTGACTCCTCCGAGTCGGGGAGTTTAGGCTACACCTTC
CASSDSSESGSLGYTF
>-|TRBV9|TRBJ2-1|-
TGTGCCAGCAGCGTAGGTAATAGTGAGCAGTTCTTC
CASSVGNSEQFF
>-|TRBV28|TRBJ1-1|TRBD1
TGTGCCAGCACCCCGGGGTACAGGGGCTCCGACATGAACACTGAAGCTTTCTTT
CASTPGYRGSDMNTEAFF
>-|TRBV27|TRBJ2-7|TRBD2
TGTGCCAGCAGTTTCCAGGAATCACCCACTAGCGGGGGTTACTACGAGCAGTACTTC
CASSFQESPTSGGYYEQYF
>-|TRBV28|TRBJ2-5|-
TGTGCCAGCACCGCTTGGGAGTCCGACACCCAGTACTTC
CASTAWESDTQYF
>-|TRBV10-3|TRBJ2-3|-
TGTGCCATCAGTCAGACAGGACACCAGGATACGCAGTATTTT
CAISQTGHQDTQYF
>-|TRBV10-3|TRBJ1-1|-
TGTGCCATCAGTTCTTCTCCGGGACATCAAAAAGGGGCTTTCTTT
CAISSSPGHQKGAFF
>-|TRBV2|TRBJ2-2|TRBD1
TGTGCCATCCTACCGGGACAGGGAGGGGCCGGGGAGCTGTTTTTT
CAILPGQGGAGELFF
>-|TRBV7-9|TRBJ2-7|TRBD1
TGTGCCAGCAGCTTCCGGGACAGGGCCCACGAGCAGTACTTC
CASSFRDRAHEQYF